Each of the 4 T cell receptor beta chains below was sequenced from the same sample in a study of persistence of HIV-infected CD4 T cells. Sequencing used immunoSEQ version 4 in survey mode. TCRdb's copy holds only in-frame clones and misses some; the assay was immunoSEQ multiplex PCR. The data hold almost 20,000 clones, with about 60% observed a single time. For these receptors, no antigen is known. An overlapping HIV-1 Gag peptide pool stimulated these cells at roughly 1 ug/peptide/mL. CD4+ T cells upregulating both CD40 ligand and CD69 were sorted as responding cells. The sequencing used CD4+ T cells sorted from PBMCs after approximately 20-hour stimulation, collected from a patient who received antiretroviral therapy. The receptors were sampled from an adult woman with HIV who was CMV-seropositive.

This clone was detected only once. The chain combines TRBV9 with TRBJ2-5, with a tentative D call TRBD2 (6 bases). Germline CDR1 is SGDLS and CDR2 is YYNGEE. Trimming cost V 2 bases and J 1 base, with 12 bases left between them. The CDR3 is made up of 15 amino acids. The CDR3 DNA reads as TGTGCCAGCAGCGTGAGACCGGGACTCCAAGAGACCCAGTACTTC. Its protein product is CASSVRPGLQETQYF.

The CDR3 protein is CSFGPADTQYF. In nucleotides, the CDR3 is TGCAGCTTCGGACCGGCAGATACGCAGTATTTT. This chain connects TRBV29-1 to TRBJ2-3; D unclear. V shed 8 bases and J shed 4 bases, with 10 bases lying between them. The CDR3 is 11 amino acids. Germline CDR1 SQVTM, CDR2 ANQGSEA.

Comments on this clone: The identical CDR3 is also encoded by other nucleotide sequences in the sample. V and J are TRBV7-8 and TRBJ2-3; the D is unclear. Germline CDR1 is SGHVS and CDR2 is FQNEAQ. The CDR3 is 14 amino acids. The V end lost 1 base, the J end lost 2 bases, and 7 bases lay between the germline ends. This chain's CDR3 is CASSLVVDTDTQYF. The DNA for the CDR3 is TGTGCCAGCAGCTTAGTGGTGGACACAGATACGCAGTATTTT.

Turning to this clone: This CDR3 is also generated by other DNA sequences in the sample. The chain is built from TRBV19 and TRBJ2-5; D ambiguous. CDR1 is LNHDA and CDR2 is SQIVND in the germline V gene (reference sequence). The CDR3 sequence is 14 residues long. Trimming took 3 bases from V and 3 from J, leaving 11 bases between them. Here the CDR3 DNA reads TGTGCCAGTAGTATTCTAGGCTTGGAAGAGACCCAGTACTTC. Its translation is CASSILGLEETQYF.